This TCR beta chain was recovered during a study of CD4 T cells in relation to SARS-CoV-2 and coronaviruses. Background on the study: TCR beta CDR3s were sequenced after roughly nine-day antigen culture of PBMCs.

Before the COVID-19 pandemic, during about 2011-2019, CD4+ T cells were taken from unexposed donors. Isolation of CD4+ T cells took place after nine to ten days in culture. Repertoires were generated with immunoSEQ multiplex PCR, while TCRdb's copy carries only in-frame clones and drops some. The data contain 29,000 or so clones, around 78% of them singletons. Comments on this clone: Its target is not known.

V lost 5 bases to trimming and J lost 9 bases; unmatched junction nucleotides: 6. The CDR3 loop spans 15 amino acids. Germline values: CDR1 SGHAT, CDR2 FQNNGV. Sequenced sample: CD4+ T cells from PBMCs, cultured in vitro. The sequence derives from a human donor in good health. The chain has TRBV11-2 and TRBJ1-6, with TRBD1 identical over 11 bases. The CDR3 sequence: CASSPGQGAASPLHF. CDR3 sequence (DNA): TGTGCCAGCAGCCCAGGACAGGGGGCGGCTTCACCCCTCCACTTT.